These 3 T cell receptor beta chains share one sample of origin, sequenced in a study of OX40 agonist ivuxolimab in advanced cancers. TCRdb's table, derived via immunoSEQ multiplex PCR, lists solely in-frame clones and lacks some. The sample has tens of thousands of clones, more than 75% seen once. The sequenced sample was CD4+ or CD8+ T cells sorted from blood, obtained in a trial of the OX40 agonist ivuxolimab. Receptor source: an adult with an advanced solid tumor such as melanoma, head and neck, liver or kidney cancer.

V is TRBV11-2 and J is TRBJ2-1, with 8 bases fitting TRBD2. Germline trimming cut 3 bases from V and 12 bases from J; bases unmatched to any gene: 19. Germline assignment: CDR1 SGHAT and CDR2 FQNNGV. The CDR3 loop spans 17 amino acids. CDR3 region: CASSFGSPGLEVVGQFF. CDR3 DNA sequence: TGTGCCAGCAGCTTTGGTTCCCCGGGACTAGAGGTCGTTGGGCAGTTCTTC.

The chain recombines TRBV7-9 with TRBJ2-3; D possibly corresponds to TRBD1 (6 bases). Trimming took off 5 bases at V and 8 bases at J, with 20 bases between the two ends. This CDR3 spans 15 amino acids. CDR1 is SEHNR and CDR2 is FQNEAQ in the germline V gene (reference sequence). CDR3 DNA: TGTGCCAGCAGCCAGGCACAGGGTCCTCCGAGTACGCAGTATTTT. The encoded protein is CASSQAQGPPSTQYF. The full variable domain, with the rest looked up from reference TRBV7-9 and TRBJ2-3, is DTGVSQNPRHKITKRGQNVTFRCDPISEHNRLYWYRQTLGQGPEFLTYFQNEAQLEKSRLLSDRFSAERPKGSFSTLEIQRTEQGDSAMYLCASSQAQGPPSTQYFGPGTRLTVL.

This rearrangement joins TRBV25-1 to TRBJ2-7, with D hard to call. Per the germline V gene, CDR1 is MGHDK and CDR2 is SYGVNS. V lost 4 bases and J lost 3, with 7 bases in between. This CDR3 is 12 amino acids long. Here the CDR3 DNA reads TGTGCCAGCAGTGCCGCTTACTACGAGCAGTACTTC. This codes for CASSAAYYEQYF.